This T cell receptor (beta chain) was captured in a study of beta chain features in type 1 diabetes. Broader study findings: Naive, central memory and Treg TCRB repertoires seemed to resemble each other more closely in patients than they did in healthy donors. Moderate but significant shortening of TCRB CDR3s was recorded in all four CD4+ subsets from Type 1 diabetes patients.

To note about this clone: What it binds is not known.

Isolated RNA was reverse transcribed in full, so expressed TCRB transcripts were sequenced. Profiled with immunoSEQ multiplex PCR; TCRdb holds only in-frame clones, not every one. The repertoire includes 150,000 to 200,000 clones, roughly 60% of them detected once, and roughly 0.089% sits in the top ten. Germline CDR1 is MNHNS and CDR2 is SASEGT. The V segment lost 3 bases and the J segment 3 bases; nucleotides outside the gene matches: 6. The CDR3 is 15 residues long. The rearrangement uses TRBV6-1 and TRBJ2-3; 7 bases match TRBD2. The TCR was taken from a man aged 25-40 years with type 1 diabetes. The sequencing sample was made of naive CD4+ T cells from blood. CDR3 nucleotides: TGTGCCAGCAGTGAGGGCGGGGGTAGGACAGATACGCAGTATTTT. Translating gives CASSEGGGRTDTQYF.